This T cell receptor (beta chain) was recorded in a study of blood T cell repertoires in COVID-19. Study in general: The study drew acute and convalescent COVID-19 samples from the United States, Italy and Spain.

This clone was detected once. The study recruited people aged about 18 to 95 years across approximately 23 US areas. Donors were grouped by their self-reported clinical history. Per the original methods: Cell counts per sample came from amplifying reference gene primers. Here immunoSEQ multiplex PCR was the method, and the copy in TCRdb shows in-frame clones only, minus some. V and J calls and clone size are as listed in that table; D and trimming were resolved from the DNA. Of 250,000 to 400,000 clones listed, roughly 85% are singletons. This CDR3 contains 16 residues. The V gene end was trimmed by 3 bases and the J gene end by 4 bases; junction bases not matched to a gene: 7. CDR1 SQVTM and CDR2 ANQGSEA come from the germline V gene.

The sequence derives from a woman younger than 45 who had been exposed to COVID-19. The sequencing input was PBMCs or T cells enriched from blood (not recorded which). The chain employs TRBV29-1 and TRBJ2-3; 13 positions match TRBD2. CDR3 residues: CSVDTRTSGGPDTQYF. CDR3 in DNA: TGCAGCGTTGACACCAGGACTAGCGGGGGCCCAGATACGCAGTATTTT.